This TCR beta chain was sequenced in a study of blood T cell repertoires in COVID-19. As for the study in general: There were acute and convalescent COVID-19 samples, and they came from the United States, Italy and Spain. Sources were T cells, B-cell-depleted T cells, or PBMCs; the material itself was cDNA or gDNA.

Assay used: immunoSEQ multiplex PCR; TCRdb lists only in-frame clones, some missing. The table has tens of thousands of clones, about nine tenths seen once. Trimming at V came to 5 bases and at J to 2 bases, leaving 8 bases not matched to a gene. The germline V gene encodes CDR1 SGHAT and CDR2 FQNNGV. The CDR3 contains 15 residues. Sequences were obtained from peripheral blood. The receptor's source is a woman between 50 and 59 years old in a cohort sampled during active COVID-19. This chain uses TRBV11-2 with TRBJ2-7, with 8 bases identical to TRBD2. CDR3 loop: CASSLLAAGPYEQYF. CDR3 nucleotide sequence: TGTGCCAGCAGCCTACTAGCGGCGGGCCCCTACGAGCAGTACTTC.